This T cell receptor beta chain was identified in a study of Graves' ophthalmopathy and Graves' hyperthyroidism. Study-level background: Sampling took place at initial diagnosis, with peripheral blood obtained before any treatment. Study outcomes and limitations: Blood contained most expanded thyroid clonotypes exceeding 0.001 frequency.

All donors with ophthalmopathy were recorded as having moderate-to-severe activity, CAS ≥3, NOSPECS ≥4 and a duration under 3 months. Excluded: other autoimmune disease, uncontrolled infection, pregnancy or lactation. The CDR3 runs to 15 residues. Germline CDR1 SQVTM, CDR2 ANQGSEA. The TCR beta CDR3 regions underwent amplification from RNA transcripts. HTBI primers served in a first-round RT-PCR, which a second-round multiplex PCR followed. Each CDR3 protein is one row after TCRdb ran MiXCR on the multiplex PCR reads. This sample has about 640,000 distinct CDR3 sequences; roughly 39% occur once, and the top ten carry more than 3%. For this clonotype: Antigen specificity is unknown. Relative to the germline gene, one junction end is altered; a read error may explain this.

The rearrangement uses TRBV29-1 and TRBJ1-4, with unresolved D. This receptor was identified in an adult man with Graves' ophthalmopathy. Sequenced material: peripheral blood. In DNA form, the CDR3 reads TGCAGCGCTGAAGTATACGGGATTCCTAATGGAAAACTGTTTTTT. Its protein is CSAEVYGIPNGKLFF.